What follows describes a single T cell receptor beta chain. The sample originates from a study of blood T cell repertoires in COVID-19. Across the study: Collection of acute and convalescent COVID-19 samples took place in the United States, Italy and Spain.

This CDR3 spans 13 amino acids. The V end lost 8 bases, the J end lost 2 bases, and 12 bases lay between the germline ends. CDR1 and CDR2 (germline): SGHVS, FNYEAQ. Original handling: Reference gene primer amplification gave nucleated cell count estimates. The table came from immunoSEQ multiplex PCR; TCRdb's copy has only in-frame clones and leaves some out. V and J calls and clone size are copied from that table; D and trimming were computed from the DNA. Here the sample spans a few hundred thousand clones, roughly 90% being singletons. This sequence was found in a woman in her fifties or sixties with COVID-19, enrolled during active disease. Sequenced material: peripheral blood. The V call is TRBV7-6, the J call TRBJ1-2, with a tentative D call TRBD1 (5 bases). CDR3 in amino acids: CASGAGKNYGYTF. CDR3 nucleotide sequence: TGTGCCAGCGGGGCAGGAAAGAACTATGGCTACACCTTC. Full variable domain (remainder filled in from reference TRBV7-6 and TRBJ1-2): GAGVSQSPRYKVTKRGQDVALRCDPISGHVSLYWYRQALGQGPEFLTYFNYEAQQDKSGLPNDRFSAERPEGSISTLTIQRTEQRDSAMYRCASGAGKNYGYTFGSGTRLTVV.